The T cell receptor beta chain under discussion was sequenced for a study of CD8+CD57+ T cells in acquired aplastic anemia. Across the whole study: The sorted CD4+ and CD8+ cells yielded an average about 3.3 ug of DNA.

This clonotype was seen a handful of times. The V end was cut by 3 bases, the J end by 2 bases, with 8 bases between. The CDR3 is 13 residues long. Germline V gives CDR1 MGHDK, CDR2 SYGVNS. Investigators profiled TCR beta VDJ and CDR3 from genomic DNA template. TCRdb fed the reads into MiXCR, producing one record per CDR3 protein. Among around 170,000 distinct CDR3 sequences listed, around half were seen once. The chain combines TRBV25-1 with TRBJ2-7; D gene unclear. This receptor was identified in a human donor in good health. Sample: sorted CD4+, CD8+, or CD8+CD57+ T cells (not recorded which) from PBMCs. The CDR3 bases are TGTGCCAGCAGTGATAAGAAAACCTACGAGCAGTACTTC. This gives the protein CASSDKKTYEQYF.